This T cell receptor beta chain was sequenced in a study of brain T cells in children with intractable seizures. Study conclusions and caveats: Pre- and post-surgery blood differed in depth, so pre-surgery absences may be undersampling. HCMV serostatus was not known, and viral specificity came from CDR3 similarity only.

TCRdb's table, derived via immunoSEQ multiplex PCR, lists solely in-frame clones and lacks some. The sample includes around 340,000 clones, about 93% of them seen just once. Time point denoted: blood from clinic visit 5 months post-surgery; TSC patient then seizure free. Surgery cases with the highest brain T cell transcript signatures were chosen for sequencing. Before surgery, patients took at least one anti-epileptic drug. As concerns this clone: Antigen unknown.

The sample here was peripheral blood, taken 5 to 6 months after surgery. This clonotype originated in a boy under two years old with tuberous sclerosis and intractable seizures.

The CDR3 reads CASSPLPGTGPTDTQYF. The CDR3 DNA reads as TGTGCCAGCAGTCCCCTCCCTGGGACAGGACCCACAGATACGCAGTATTTT. V and J are TRBV27 and TRBJ2-3; 8 nucleotides match TRBD1. Germline trimming cut 5 bases from V and 2 bases from J; bases unmatched to any gene: 12. The CDR3 length is 17 residues. The germline V gene has CDR1 MNHEY and CDR2 SMNVEV (reference sequence).